This entry lists 8 T cell receptor beta chains sequenced from one sample in a study of cytomegalovirus exposure and HLA in healthy donors. PCR involved 60 Vbeta and 13 Jbeta primers. TCRdb's table, derived via immunoSEQ multiplex PCR, lists solely in-frame clones and lacks some. The table has 150,000 or so clones, less than 90% seen once; the top ten hold roughly 4.5%. Material: PBMCs. These receptors came from a man aged 50 to 60 in good health and CMV-seropositive.

V gene TRBV28 combines with J gene TRBJ2-7, with D possibly being TRBD1 (5 bases). With 8 bases removed from V and 5 bases from J, the gap between germline ends came to 10 bases. CDR3 length: 11 amino acids. Germline V CDR1 and CDR2: MDHEN, SYDVKM. The DNA of the CDR3 is TGTGCCAGCCAGGGCCTCCACGAGCAGTACTTC. This sequence encodes CASQGLHEQYF.

The CDR3: CASSQLRGPGYTF. The CDR3 region has the DNA TGCGCCAGCAGCCAACTAAGGGGGCCGGGCTACACCTTC. V usage is TRBV4-3 and J usage is TRBJ1-2, with 7 nucleotides matching TRBD1. The V segment lost 2 bases and the J segment 8 bases; nucleotides outside the gene matches: 5. The germline V gene encodes CDR1 LGHNA and CDR2 YSLEER. CDR3 length: 13 amino acids.

The chain couples TRBV30 to TRBJ2-3; TRBD1 aligns across 9 bases. The CDR3 contains 15 residues. Trimming removed 0 bases from V and 2 bases from J; junction bases left unmatched: 3. The germline CDR1 and CDR2 sequences are GTSNPN and SVGIG (reference sequence). The CDR3: CAWSVYRGLTDTQYF. In nucleotides, the CDR3 is TGTGCCTGGAGTGTTTACAGGGGGCTCACAGATACGCAGTATTTT.

V usage is TRBV2 and J usage is TRBJ2-2; 9 bases map to TRBD1. There are 15 residues in the CDR3. Losses at the gene ends were 7 bases for V and 6 bases for J; bases not matched to a gene: 9. The germline V gene encodes CDR1 SNHLY and CDR2 FYNNEI. CDR3 protein: CASKPGQGRAGELFF. In DNA form, the CDR3 reads TGTGCCAGCAAACCGGGACAGGGTAGGGCCGGGGAGCTGTTTTTT.

The CDR3 protein is CASSEPAGGQTEAFF. CDR3 nucleotides: TGTGCCAGCAGTGAACCGGCCGGGGGGCAGACTGAAGCTTTCTTT. V gene TRBV6-1 combines with J gene TRBJ1-1; D is perhaps TRBD1 (6 bases). In germline, CDR1 is MNHNS, CDR2 SASEGT. V lost 2 bases and J 5 bases, leaving 15 bases between the germline ends. The CDR3 is 15 residues long.

The chain recombines TRBV5-6 with TRBJ1-4; 7 positions agree with TRBD1. Germline V gene sequence: CDR1 SGHDT, CDR2 YYEEEE. There are 15 residues in the CDR3. V lost 3 bases and J lost 6; bases outside the gene matches: 8. CDR3 amino acids: CASSWGKGGYEKLFF. The CDR3 nucleotides read TGTGCCAGCAGCTGGGGGAAAGGGGGCTATGAAAAACTGTTTTTT. Together with reference TRBV5-6 and TRBJ1-4, the CDR3 gives the full variable domain: DAGVTQSPTHLIKTRGQQVTLRCSPKSGHDTVSWYQQALGQGPQFIFQYYEEEERQRGNFPDRFSGHQFPNYSSELNVNALLLGDSALYLCASSWGKGGYEKLFFGSGTQLSVL.

CDR3 in amino acids: CASSQGRGSSYEQYF. The CDR3 DNA is TGCGCCAGCAGCCAGGGACGGGGGAGCTCCTACGAGCAGTACTTC. The genes are TRBV4-3 and TRBJ2-7, with D possibly matching TRBD2 (6 bases). The V gene lost 3 bases and the J gene lost 0 bases, with 12 bases spanning the gap. The germline CDR1 and CDR2 sequences are LGHNA and YSLEER. This CDR3 spans 15 amino acids.

This chain uses TRBV15 with TRBJ2-7; TRBD1 agrees at 10 bases. This CDR3 comprises 15 residues. The trim removed 1 base at V and 2 bases at J, leaving 2 bases unmatched. Germline CDR1 is LNHNV and CDR2 is YYDKDF (reference sequence). CDR3 loop: CATSRGGQGPYEQYF. Written as DNA, the CDR3 is TGTGCCACCAGCAGAGGGGGACAGGGGCCCTACGAGCAGTACTTC.